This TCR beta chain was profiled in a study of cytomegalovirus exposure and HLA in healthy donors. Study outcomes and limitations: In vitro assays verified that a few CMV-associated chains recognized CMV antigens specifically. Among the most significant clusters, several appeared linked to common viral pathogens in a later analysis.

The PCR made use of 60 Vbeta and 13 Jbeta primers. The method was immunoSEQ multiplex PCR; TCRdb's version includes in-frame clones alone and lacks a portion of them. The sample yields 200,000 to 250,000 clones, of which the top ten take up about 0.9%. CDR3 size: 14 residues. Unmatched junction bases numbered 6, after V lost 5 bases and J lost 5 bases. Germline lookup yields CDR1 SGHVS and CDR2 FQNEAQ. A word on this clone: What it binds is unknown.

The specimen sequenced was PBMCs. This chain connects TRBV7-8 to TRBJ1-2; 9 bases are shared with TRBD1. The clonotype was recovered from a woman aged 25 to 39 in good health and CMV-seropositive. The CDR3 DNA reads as TGTGCCAGCAGCGTCGGGACAGGGAAGTATGGCTACACCTTC. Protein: CASSVGTGKYGYTF.